This TCR beta chain derives from a study of cytomegalovirus exposure and HLA in healthy donors. Overall study context: The roughly 130 validation repertoires used the same platform as the 550 to 850 first-cohort repertoires (as reported by a later analysis).

V was shortened by 0 bases and J by 2 bases, with 19 bases between the two germline ends. This CDR3 spans 18 amino acids. Germline V gives CDR1 MGHRA, CDR2 YSYEKL. This clone was observed once. Assay used: immunoSEQ multiplex PCR; TCRdb lists only in-frame clones, some missing. Found here are 170,000 or so clones, 85% of them singletons; the top ten hold more than 15%. The sequencing input was PBMCs. This clonotype was sampled from a man aged 18 to 30 in good health and CMV-seropositive. The chain combines TRBV4-1 with TRBJ2-5, with a weak D call TRBD2 (6 bases). The chain's CDR3 is CASSQEDISSGRQETQYF. The CDR3 DNA reads as TGCGCCAGCAGCCAAGAGGATATCAGTAGCGGCAGGCAAGAGACCCAGTACTTC.